These 21 T cell receptor beta chains share one sample of origin, sequenced in a study of blood T cell repertoires in COVID-19. Measured with immunoSEQ multiplex PCR; TCRdb has only the in-frame clones, and not every one. Of roughly 150,000 clones listed, 70% to 90% are singletons. Material: peripheral blood. The receptors were sampled from a man between 50 and 59 years old who had recovered from COVID-19.

V usage is TRBV19 and J usage is TRBJ2-7; TRBD1 aligns across 9 bases. Germline values: CDR1 LNHDA, CDR2 SQIVND (reference sequence). The CDR3 contains 17 residues. V lost 5 bases and J lost 3; bases outside the gene matches: 14. The DNA for the CDR3 is TGTGCCAGTAGTTCGGGACAGGGACCTCGGGAGTACTACGAGCAGTACTTC. Protein product: CASSSGQGPREYYEQYF.

This clone has a single count. The chain links TRBV7-9 to TRBJ2-5; 9 bases align to TRBD2. V was pared by 8 bases and J by 5 bases, with 9 bases of the junction left unmatched. This CDR3 has 14 amino acids. From germline, CDR1 is SEHNR and CDR2 FQNEAQ (reference sequence). The CDR3 DNA reads as TGTGCCAGCCGGGCGAGCGGGGGGCAGGAGACCCAGTACTTC. Amino acid sequence: CASRASGGQETQYF.

This chain links TRBV3-1 (or the pseudogene TRBV3-2) with TRBJ2-1; 10 bases fit TRBD2. Germline V gene lookup returns CDR1 LGHDT and CDR2 YNNKEL (reference sequence). The CDR3 totals 14 residues. Trimming cost V 3 bases and J 12 bases; bases outside gene matches: 8. This CDR3 is CASSQGRSGRGQFF. The CDR3 DNA reads as TGTGCCAGCAGCCAGGGGAGGAGCGGGAGGGGGCAGTTCTTC.

This chain connects TRBV5-1 to TRBJ2-7, with D possibly TRBD1 on 5 matching bases. Germline lookup yields CDR1 SGHRS and CDR2 YFSETQ. This CDR3 is 13 amino acids long. The ends were cut back, 0 bases at V and 2 bases at J, with 6 bases in the middle. The CDR3 loop reads CASSLEDTYEQYF. The CDR3 DNA is TGCGCCAGCAGCTTGGAGGACACCTACGAGCAGTACTTC.

The V and J genes are TRBV9 and TRBJ2-5; TRBD2 aligns across 8 bases. J lost 2 bases, V lost 0 bases, and 6 bases had no gene match. The CDR3 length is 16 residues. The V gene's germline CDR1 is SGDLS and CDR2 YYNGEE. The CDR3 protein is CASSVGILAVQETQYF. CDR3 sequence (DNA): TGTGCCAGCAGCGTAGGGATACTAGCGGTGCAAGAGACCCAGTACTTC.

The chain is built from TRBV19 and TRBJ2-1; TRBD2 matches at 8 bases. V gave up 3 bases and J gave up 4 bases; unmatched junction bases: 8. Germline CDR1 reads LNHDA; CDR2 reads SQIVND (reference sequence). The CDR3 runs 16 residues. The CDR3 nucleotides read TGTGCCAGTAGTATGACCGGGGGGGGCCTGTACAATGAGCAGTTCTTC. Protein sequence: CASSMTGGGLYNEQFF.

This chain uses TRBV7-6 with TRBJ1-1; 7 bases match TRBD1. The CDR3 runs to 15 residues. CDR1 is SGHVS, CDR2 FNYEAQ, per germline. Germline trimming cut 4 bases from V and 0 bases from J; bases unmatched to any gene: 5. This chain's CDR3 is CASSSDRSMNTEAFF. DNA for the CDR3: TGTGCCAGCAGCTCGGACAGGTCCATGAACACTGAAGCTTTCTTT.

The chain is built from TRBV5-1 and TRBJ2-7, with TRBD2 matching 13 bases. V was clipped by 2 bases and J by 7 bases; unmatched bases: 12. The CDR3 runs 17 residues. Germline V gene lookup returns CDR1 SGHRS and CDR2 YFSETQ. CDR3 sequence: CASSFGLAGAVTREQYF. CDR3 coding DNA: TGCGCCAGCAGCTTCGGACTAGCGGGAGCCGTAACGAGGGAGCAGTACTTC.

This clone was observed once. One end of the junction is discordant with germline, which a read error may explain. The gene calls are TRBV5-5 and TRBJ1-4, with unresolved D. The CDR3 is 14 residues long. Germline CDR1 is SGHKS and CDR2 is YYEKEE (reference sequence). The CDR3 spells CASCFGATNEKLFF. The CDR3 nucleotides are TGTGCCAGCTGCTTCGGGGCAACTAATGAAAAACTGTTTTTT.

This rearrangement joins TRBV4-1 to TRBJ1-6; perhaps TRBD1 as D (5 bases). The CDR3 has 16 residues. Germline V gives CDR1 MGHRA, CDR2 YSYEKL. V dropped 1 base and J dropped 6 bases, with 13 bases sitting between them. CDR3 loop: CASSQGPGESNSPLHF. As DNA, the CDR3 is TGCGCCAGCAGCCAAGGACCGGGGGAGAGTAATTCACCCCTCCACTTT.

Comment on this clone: One junction end does not reproduce the germline sequence, and a read error may be involved. The CDR3 here is CARRDSSGGGYTF. The CDR3 coding sequence is TGTGCCCGGAGGGACAGCTCGGGTGGGGGCTACACCTTC. V is TRBV30 and J is TRBJ1-2, with 7 bases fitting TRBD1. The length of the CDR3 is 13 residues. CDR1 and CDR2 (germline): GTSNPN, SVGIG (reference sequence).

V is TRBV27 and J is TRBJ1-4; D is ambiguous. Germline CDR1 is MNHEY and CDR2 is SMNVEV (reference sequence). V was clipped by 6 bases and J by 7 bases, with 9 bases between them. This CDR3 is 12 amino acids long. This chain's CDR3 is CASSENGEKLFF. The CDR3 DNA reads as TGTGCCAGCAGCGAGAACGGTGAAAAACTGTTTTTT.

This chain uses TRBV5-1 with TRBJ2-7, with 10 bases identical to TRBD2. Germline assignment: CDR1 SGHRS and CDR2 YFSETQ. The CDR3 spans 15 residues. J gave up 3 bases and V 0 bases, and 3 bases lay outside the gene matches. The CDR3 sequence is CASSLGLAGDYEQYF. The CDR3 bases are TGCGCCAGCAGCTTGGGGCTAGCGGGGGACTACGAGCAGTACTTC.

The chain employs TRBV7-2 and TRBJ1-6; 7 bases map to TRBD1. The CDR3 is made up of 16 amino acids. CDR1 is SGHTA, CDR2 FQGNSA, per germline. V was clipped by 2 bases and J by 6 bases; unmatched bases: 7. CDR3 sequence reads: CASSLHGDRVNSPLHF. The CDR3 region has the DNA TGTGCCAGCAGCTTACATGGAGACAGGGTTAATTCACCCCTCCACTTT.

The rearrangement joins TRBV4-3 to TRBJ1-1; 8 bases match TRBD1. This CDR3 spans 13 amino acids. Germline assignment: CDR1 LGHNA and CDR2 YSLEER. V lost 1 base, J lost 8 bases, and 3 bases stayed unmatched. CDR3 DNA sequence: TGCGCCAGCAGCCAAGCCTGGACAGGGGAAGCTTTCTTT. Encoded protein: CASSQAWTGEAFF.

The J gene is TRBJ1-6, the V gene TRBV28; no definite D call. CDR1 MDHEN and CDR2 SYDVKM come from the germline V gene. This CDR3 is 13 amino acids long. Trimming removed 1 base from V and 14 bases from J, with 12 bases in between. CDR3 sequence reads: CASSLFTGETLHF. Here the CDR3 DNA reads TGTGCCAGCAGTTTATTCACGGGTGAGACCCTCCACTTT.

The gene calls are TRBV7-2 and TRBJ2-7; the D gene is possibly TRBD1 (6 bases). Trimming pared 2 bases from V and 0 bases from J, leaving 23 bases between. Per germline, CDR1 SGHTA and CDR2 FQGNSA. CDR3 size: 19 residues. The CDR3 DNA sequence: TGTGCCAGCAGCTTACAGGGGACACTTAACCTTAGGAGCTCCTACGAGCAGTACTTC. Protein sequence: CASSLQGTLNLRSSYEQYF.

This chain connects TRBV6-5 to TRBJ2-7; D is perhaps TRBD2 (7 bases). Trimming removed 7 bases at V and 6 bases at J, with 19 bases between. The CDR3 length is 14 residues. Germline V CDR1 and CDR2: MNHEY, SVGAGI. The CDR3 region is CASTHQGGAAEQYF. The CDR3 bases are TGTGCCAGCACCCACCAAGGGGGGGCGGCCGAGCAGTACTTC.

This chain connects TRBV6-5 to TRBJ2-1; tentatively, D is TRBD2 (7 bases). V dropped 2 bases and J dropped 2 bases, with 10 bases sitting between them. The CDR3 has 15 amino acids. CDR1 is MNHEY, CDR2 SVGAGI, per germline. DNA for the CDR3: TGTGCCAGCAGTTACGGAGGGGGGGCCTACAATGAGCAGTTCTTC. Protein product: CASSYGGGAYNEQFF.

This chain joins TRBV3-1 (or the pseudogene TRBV3-2) and TRBJ1-1; TRBD1 agrees at 11 bases. This CDR3 is 17 amino acids long. J gave up 2 bases and V 4 bases, and 9 bases lay outside the gene matches. Germline V gene lookup returns CDR1 LGHDT and CDR2 YNNKEL (reference sequence). The CDR3 region is CASSRSGTGGRNTEAFF. CDR3 in DNA: TGTGCCAGCAGCCGATCCGGGACAGGGGGTAGAAACACTGAAGCTTTCTTT.

The rearrangement links TRBV11-2 to TRBJ2-7, with no clear D. Trimming shortened V by 5 bases and J by 4 bases, and 9 bases separated the two germline ends. The CDR3 is 12 amino acids. Germline V lookup: CDR1 SGHAT, CDR2 FQNNGV. The CDR3 is CASSRQVYEQYF. For the CDR3, the DNA is TGTGCCAGCAGCCGGCAGGTTTACGAGCAGTACTTC.